This T cell receptor beta chain appears in the sequencing data of a study of spatial heterogeneity in lung cancer. TCRdb redid the calling of the 5' RACE reads with MiXCR, one entry per CDR3 protein. The repertoire includes roughly 80,000 distinct CDR3 sequences, 8% of them detected once, and 6.8% sits in the top ten. Per the germline V gene, CDR1 is LGHNT and CDR2 is FRNRAP. The ends were cut back, 0 bases at V and 1 base at J, with 18 bases in the middle. CDR3 size: 18 residues. Regarding time point: sample taken at primary tumor resection. This clonotype was sampled from a male donor with early-stage non-small cell lung cancer. This sample comprised PBMCs, obtained at surgery. This rearrangement joins TRBV12-5 to TRBJ1-1; D ambiguous. The CDR3 spells CASGLVTLSQGTNTEAFF. The CDR3 bases are TGTGCTAGTGGTTTGGTTACTTTATCACAAGGTACGAACACTGAAGCTTTCTTT.